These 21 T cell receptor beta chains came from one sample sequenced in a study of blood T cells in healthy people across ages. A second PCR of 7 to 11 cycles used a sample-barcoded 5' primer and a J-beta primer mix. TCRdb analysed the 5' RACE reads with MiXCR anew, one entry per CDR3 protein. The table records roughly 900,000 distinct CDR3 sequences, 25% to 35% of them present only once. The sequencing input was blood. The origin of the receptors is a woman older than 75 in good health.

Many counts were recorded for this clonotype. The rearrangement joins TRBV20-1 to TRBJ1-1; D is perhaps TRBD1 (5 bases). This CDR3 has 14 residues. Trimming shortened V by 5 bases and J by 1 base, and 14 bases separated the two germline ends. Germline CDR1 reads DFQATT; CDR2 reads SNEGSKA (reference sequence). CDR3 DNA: TGCAGTGCTGGCTCTTGGAGGGGGAACACTGAAGCTTTCTTT. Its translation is CSAGSWRGNTEAFF.

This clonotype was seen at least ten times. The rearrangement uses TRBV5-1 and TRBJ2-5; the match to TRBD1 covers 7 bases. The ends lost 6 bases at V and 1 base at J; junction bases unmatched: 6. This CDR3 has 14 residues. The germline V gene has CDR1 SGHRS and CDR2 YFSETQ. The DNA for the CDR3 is TGCGCCAGCAACCCTAGGGGGCCCCAAGAGACCCAGTACTTC. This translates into CASNPRGPQETQYF.

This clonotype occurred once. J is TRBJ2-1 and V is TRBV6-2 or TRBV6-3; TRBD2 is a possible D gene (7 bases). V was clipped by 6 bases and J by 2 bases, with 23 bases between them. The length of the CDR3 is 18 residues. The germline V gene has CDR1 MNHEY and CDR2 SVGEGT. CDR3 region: CASSQARRGGAAYNEQFF. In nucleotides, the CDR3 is TGTGCCAGCAGCCAAGCGCGAAGGGGGGGAGCCGCCTACAATGAGCAGTTCTTC.

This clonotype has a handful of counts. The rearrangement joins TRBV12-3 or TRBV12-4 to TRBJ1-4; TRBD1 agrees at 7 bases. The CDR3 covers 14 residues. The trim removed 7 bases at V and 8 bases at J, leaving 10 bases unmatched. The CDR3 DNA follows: TGTGCCAGCACTTTCGGCAGGGGGGGGGAAAAACTGTTTTTT. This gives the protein CASTFGRGGEKLFF.

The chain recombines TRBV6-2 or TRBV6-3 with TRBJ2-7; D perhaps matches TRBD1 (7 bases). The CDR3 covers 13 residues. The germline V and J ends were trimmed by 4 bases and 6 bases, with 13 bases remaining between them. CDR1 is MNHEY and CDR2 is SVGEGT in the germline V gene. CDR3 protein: CASSSGGLGEQYF. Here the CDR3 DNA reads TGTGCCAGCAGTTCAGGGGGGCTTGGCGAGCAGTACTTC.

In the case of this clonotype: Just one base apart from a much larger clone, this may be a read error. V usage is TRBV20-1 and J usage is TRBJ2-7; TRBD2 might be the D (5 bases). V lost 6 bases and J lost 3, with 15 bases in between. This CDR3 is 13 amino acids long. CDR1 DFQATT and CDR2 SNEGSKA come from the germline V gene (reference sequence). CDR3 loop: CSAQREGRYEQYF. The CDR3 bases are TGCAGTGCCCAACGGGAAGGGCGCTACGAGCAGTACTTC.

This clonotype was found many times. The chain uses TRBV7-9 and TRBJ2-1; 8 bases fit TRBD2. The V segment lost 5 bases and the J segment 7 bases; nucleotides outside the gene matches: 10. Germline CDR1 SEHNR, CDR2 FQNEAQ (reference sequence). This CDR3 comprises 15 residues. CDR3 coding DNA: TGTGCCAGCAGCCGTCCGACCGGGGGGGCGAATGAGCAGTTCTTC. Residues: CASSRPTGGANEQFF.

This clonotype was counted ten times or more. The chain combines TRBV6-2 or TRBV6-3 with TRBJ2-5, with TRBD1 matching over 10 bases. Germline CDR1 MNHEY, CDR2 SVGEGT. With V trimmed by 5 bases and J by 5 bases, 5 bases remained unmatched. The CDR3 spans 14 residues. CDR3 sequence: CASSPGQGFETQYF. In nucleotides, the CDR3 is TGTGCCAGCAGTCCGGGACAGGGGTTTGAGACCCAGTACTTC.

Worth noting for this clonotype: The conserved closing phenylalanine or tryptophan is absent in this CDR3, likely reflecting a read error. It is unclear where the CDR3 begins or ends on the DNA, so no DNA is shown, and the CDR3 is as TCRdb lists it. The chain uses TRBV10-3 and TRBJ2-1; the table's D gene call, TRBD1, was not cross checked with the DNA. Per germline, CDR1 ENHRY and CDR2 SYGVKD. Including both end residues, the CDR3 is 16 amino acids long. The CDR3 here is CAISESGPGSGYTFGS.

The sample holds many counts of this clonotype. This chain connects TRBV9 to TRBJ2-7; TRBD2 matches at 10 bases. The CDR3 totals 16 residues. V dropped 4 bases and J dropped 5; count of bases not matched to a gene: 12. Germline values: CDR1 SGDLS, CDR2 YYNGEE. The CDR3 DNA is TGTGCCAGCAGCCCCCATGCCAGCGGGGGGGCCAACGAGCAGTACTTC. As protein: CASSPHASGGANEQYF.

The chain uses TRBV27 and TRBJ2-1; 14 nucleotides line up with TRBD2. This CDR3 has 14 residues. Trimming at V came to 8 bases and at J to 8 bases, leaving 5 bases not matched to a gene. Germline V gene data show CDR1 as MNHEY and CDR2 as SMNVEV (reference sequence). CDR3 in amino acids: CASWTSGRRDEQFF. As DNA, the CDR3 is TGTGCCAGCTGGACTAGCGGGAGGCGAGATGAGCAGTTCTTC.

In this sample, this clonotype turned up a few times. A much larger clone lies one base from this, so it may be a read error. Here the CDR3 DNA reads TGTGCCAGCAGCTTACTCATCGCGGCTGAGCAGTACTTC. Translating gives CASSLLIAAEQYF. This chain uses TRBV7-2 with TRBJ2-5; D ambiguous. Trimming removed 2 bases at V and 11 bases at J, with 15 bases between. Germline values: CDR1 SGHTA, CDR2 FQGNSA. The CDR3 loop spans 13 amino acids.

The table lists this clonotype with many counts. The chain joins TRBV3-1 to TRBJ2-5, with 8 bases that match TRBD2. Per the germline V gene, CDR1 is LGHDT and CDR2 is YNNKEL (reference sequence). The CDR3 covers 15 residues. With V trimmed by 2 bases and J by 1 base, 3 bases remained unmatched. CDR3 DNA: TGTGCCAGCAGCCAATACGGGGGGGCCCAAGAGACCCAGTACTTC. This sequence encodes CASSQYGGAQETQYF.

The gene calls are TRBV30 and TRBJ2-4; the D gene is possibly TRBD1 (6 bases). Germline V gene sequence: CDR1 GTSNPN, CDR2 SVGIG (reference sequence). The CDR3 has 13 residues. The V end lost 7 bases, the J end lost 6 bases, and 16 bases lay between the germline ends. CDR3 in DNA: TGTGCCTACCAACAGGGTCCGGGAAACATTCAGTACTTC. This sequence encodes CAYQQGPGNIQYF.

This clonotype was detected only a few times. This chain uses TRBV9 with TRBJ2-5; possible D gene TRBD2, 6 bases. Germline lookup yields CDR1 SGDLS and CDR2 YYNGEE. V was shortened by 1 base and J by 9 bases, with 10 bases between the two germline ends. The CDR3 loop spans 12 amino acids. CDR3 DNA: TGTGCCAGCAGCGTATCTGGGGAGGCCCAGTACTTC. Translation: CASSVSGEAQYF. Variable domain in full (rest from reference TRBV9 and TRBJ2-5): DSGVTQTPKHLITATGQRVTLRCSPRSGDLSVYWYQQSLDQGLQFLIQYYNGEERAKGNILERFSAQQFPDLHSELNLSSLELGDSALYFCASSVSGEAQYFGPGTRLLVL.

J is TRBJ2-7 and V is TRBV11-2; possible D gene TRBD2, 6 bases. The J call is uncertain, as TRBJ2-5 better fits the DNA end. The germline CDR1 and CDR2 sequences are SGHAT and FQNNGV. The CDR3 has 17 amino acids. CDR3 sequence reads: CASSLDKQGLDRQTQYF. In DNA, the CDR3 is TGTGCCAGCAGCTTAGATAAGCAGGGACTGGATAGGCAGACCCAGTACTTC.

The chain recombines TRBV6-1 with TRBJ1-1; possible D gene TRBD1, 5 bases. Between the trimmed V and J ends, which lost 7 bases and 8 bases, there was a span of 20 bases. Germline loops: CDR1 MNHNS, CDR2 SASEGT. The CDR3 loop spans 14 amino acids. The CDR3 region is CASKARVEAGEAFF. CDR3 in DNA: TGTGCCAGCAAAGCCCGGGTTGAAGCAGGGGAAGCTTTCTTT.

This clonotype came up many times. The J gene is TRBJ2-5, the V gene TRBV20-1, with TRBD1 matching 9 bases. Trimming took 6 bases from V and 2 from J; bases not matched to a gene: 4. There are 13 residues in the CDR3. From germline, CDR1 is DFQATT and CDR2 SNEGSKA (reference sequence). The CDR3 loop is CSAKTGGQETQYF. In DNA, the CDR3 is TGCAGTGCAAAGACAGGGGGGCAAGAGACCCAGTACTTC.

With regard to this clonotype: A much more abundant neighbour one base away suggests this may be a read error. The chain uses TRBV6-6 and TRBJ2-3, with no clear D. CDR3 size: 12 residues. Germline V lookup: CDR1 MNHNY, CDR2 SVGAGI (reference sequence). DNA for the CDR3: TGTGCCAGCAATTACTCGTCAGATACGCAGTATTTT. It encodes CASNYSSDTQYF.

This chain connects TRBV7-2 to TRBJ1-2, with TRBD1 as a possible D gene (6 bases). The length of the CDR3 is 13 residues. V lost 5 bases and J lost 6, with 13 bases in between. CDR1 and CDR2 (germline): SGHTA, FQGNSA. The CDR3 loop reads CASSRGTTDGYTF. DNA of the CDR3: TGTGCCAGCAGCAGAGGGACAACGGATGGCTACACCTTC.

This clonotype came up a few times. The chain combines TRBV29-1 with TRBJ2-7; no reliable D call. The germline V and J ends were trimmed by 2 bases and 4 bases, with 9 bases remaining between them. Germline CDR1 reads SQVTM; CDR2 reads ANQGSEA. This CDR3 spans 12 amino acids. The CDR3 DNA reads TGCAGCGTTGAAAGTCCCCCATACGAGCAGTACTTC. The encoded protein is CSVESPPYEQYF.